This T cell receptor (beta chain) was recovered during a study of blood T cells in healthy people across ages. This clonotype is medium-sized. Peripheral blood samples of around 9.3 milliliters were drawn from each donor. Germline lookup yields CDR1 SEHNR and CDR2 FQNEAQ (reference sequence). The germline V and J ends were trimmed by 3 bases and 10 bases, with 13 bases remaining between them. The CDR3 is made up of 14 amino acids. Using a J-beta primer mix together with a sample-barcoded 5' primer, a second PCR was run for about 6 to 11 cycles. In TCRdb, the 5' RACE reads were re-called with MiXCR into one record per CDR3 protein. The table includes 720,000 or so distinct CDR3 sequences, 40% to 50% detected once.

The source of this sequence is a man older than 75 in good health. The J gene is TRBJ1-6, the V gene TRBV7-9; TRBD1 is a possible D gene (5 bases). Sequences were obtained from blood. CDR3 nucleotide sequence: TGTGCCAGCAGCTTCTACGGGACTGAGTCACCCCTCCACTTT. Protein product: CASSFYGTESPLHF.